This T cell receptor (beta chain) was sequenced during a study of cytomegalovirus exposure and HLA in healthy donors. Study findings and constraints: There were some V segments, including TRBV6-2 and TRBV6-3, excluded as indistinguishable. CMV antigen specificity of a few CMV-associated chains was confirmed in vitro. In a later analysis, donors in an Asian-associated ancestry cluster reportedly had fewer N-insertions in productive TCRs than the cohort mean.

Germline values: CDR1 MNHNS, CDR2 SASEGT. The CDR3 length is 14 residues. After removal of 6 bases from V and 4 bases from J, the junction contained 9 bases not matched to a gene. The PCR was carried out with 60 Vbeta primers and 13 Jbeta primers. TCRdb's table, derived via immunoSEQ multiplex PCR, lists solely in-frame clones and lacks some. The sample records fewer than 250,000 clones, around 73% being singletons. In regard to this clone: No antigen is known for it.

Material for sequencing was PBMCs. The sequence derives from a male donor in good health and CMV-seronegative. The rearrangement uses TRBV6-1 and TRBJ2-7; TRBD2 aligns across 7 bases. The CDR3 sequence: CASSVTPSGYEQYF. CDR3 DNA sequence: TGTGCCAGCAGCGTCACCCCTAGCGGTTACGAGCAGTACTTC.